This TCR beta chain emerged from a study of blood T cell repertoires in COVID-19. Study as a whole: The United States, Italy and Spain supplied acute and convalescent COVID-19 samples.

Authors' data handling: How many nucleated cells were present was estimated from reference gene primer amplification. The assay was immunoSEQ multiplex PCR, and TCRdb's table has in-frame clones only and misses some. That table supplies the V and J calls and clone size; D and trimming were determined from the DNA. The sample gives around 400,000 clones, around 87% of which show up once; about 10% is in the top ten. Looked up from germline, CDR1 is SGDLS and CDR2 is YYNGEE. CDR3 length: 13 amino acids. Trimming cost V 4 bases and J 1 base, with 8 bases left between them. The V and J genes are TRBV9 and TRBJ2-5, with D maybe TRBD2 (5 bases). This clonotype was sampled from a woman in her twenties or thirties with COVID-19, enrolled during active disease. Specimen: peripheral blood. CDR3 coding DNA: TGTGCCAGCAGCCTAGCAATCCAAGAGACCCAGTACTTC. Translated: CASSLAIQETQYF.